Each of the 22 T cell receptor beta chains below was sequenced from the same sample in a study of cytomegalovirus exposure and HLA in healthy donors. Primers included in the PCR were 60 Vbeta and 13 Jbeta primers. Some clones are missing from TCRdb's copy, which holds only in-frame ones; the method was immunoSEQ multiplex PCR. Of 150,000 to 200,000 clones in the sample, around 83% are singletons; the top ten hold around 1%. The sequenced sample consisted of PBMCs. These receptors all stem from a woman aged 40 to 50 in good health and CMV-seronegative.

The CDR3: CASSSGTGAMITEAFF. As DNA, the CDR3 is TGTGCCAGCAGTTCCGGGACAGGGGCTATGATCACTGAAGCTTTCTTT. The chain carries TRBV13 and TRBJ1-1; 10 nucleotides align to TRBD1. Trimming cost V 6 bases and J 4 bases; bases outside gene matches: 11. CDR1 is PRHDT, CDR2 FYEKMQ, per germline (reference sequence). This CDR3 has 16 amino acids.

V usage is TRBV5-4 and J usage is TRBJ2-7; TRBD2 aligns across 10 bases. After removal of 6 bases from V and 6 bases from J, the junction contained 12 bases not matched to a gene. Germline V gene lookup returns CDR1 SGHNT and CDR2 YYREEE (reference sequence). The CDR3 is made up of 15 amino acids. The CDR3 loop reads CASTSLLAGIGEQYF. CDR3 in DNA: TGTGCCAGCACCTCATTACTAGCGGGAATTGGCGAGCAGTACTTC.

The V gene is TRBV7-6, the J gene TRBJ2-5, with D possibly being TRBD2 (6 bases). This CDR3 comprises 14 residues. Germline lookup yields CDR1 SGHVS and CDR2 FNYEAQ. The V and J ends lost 6 bases and 0 bases respectively, with 11 bases between them. The CDR3 here is CASSYPGDQETQYF. DNA for the CDR3: TGTGCCAGCAGTTACCCGGGGGACCAAGAGACCCAGTACTTC.

The V gene is TRBV19, the J gene TRBJ1-3; maybe TRBD1 (6 bases). Between the trimmed V and J ends, which lost 3 bases and 4 bases, there was a span of 16 bases. The CDR3 loop spans 16 amino acids. The V gene's germline CDR1 is LNHDA and CDR2 SQIVND (reference sequence). DNA of the CDR3: TGTGCCAGTAGTATTCGGTGGGGGGGCCTCGGAAACACCATATATTTT. Its translation is CASSIRWGGLGNTIYF.

The J gene is TRBJ2-1, the V gene TRBV5-3; 16 bases map to TRBD2. TRBV5-3 is identified as an open reading frame with a role that is uncertain. The CDR3 totals 17 residues. J gave up 6 bases and V 0 bases, and 3 bases lay outside the gene matches. CDR3 sequence (DNA): TGTGCCAGAAGCTTGGCCGGGACTAGCGGGAGGGGCAATGAGCAGTTCTTC. Translated: CARSLAGTSGRGNEQFF.

The V gene is TRBV10-3, the J gene TRBJ2-6; TRBD2 matches at 7 bases. V lost 4 bases to trimming and J lost 4 bases; unmatched junction nucleotides: 10. This CDR3 region has 17 residues. In germline, CDR1 is ENHRY, CDR2 SYGVKD. The CDR3 here is CAISGGGSISGANVLTF. CDR3 nucleotides: TGTGCCATCAGTGGGGGCGGGAGCATTTCAGGGGCCAACGTCCTGACTTTC.

In its sample, this clone was seen once. The V and J genes are TRBV7-8 and TRBJ1-1, with a weak D call TRBD1 (5 bases). Between the trimmed V and J ends, which lost 4 bases and 8 bases, there was a span of 14 bases. This CDR3 spans 13 amino acids. Germline-derived CDR1 and CDR2 are SGHVS and FQNEAQ. CDR3 in DNA: TGTGCCAGCAGCTCCGCTCGGGGGACCGAAGCTTTCTTT. Translated, it gives CASSSARGTEAFF.

The chain employs TRBV6-4 and TRBJ1-2, with 11 bases lining up with TRBD1. V lost 6 bases, J lost 8 bases, and 11 bases stayed unmatched. The CDR3 extends over 15 amino acids. Germline values: CDR1 MRHNA, CDR2 SNTAGT. The CDR3 DNA reads TGTGCCAGCAGGCGGACAGGGGGCCTTAACCAAGGCTACACCTTC. This gives the protein CASRRTGGLNQGYTF.

V and J are TRBV10-3 and TRBJ1-3; 9 bases align to TRBD1. Germline CDR1 and CDR2: ENHRY and SYGVKD. The CDR3 consists of 19 residues. Trimming removed 6 bases from V and 0 bases from J; junction bases left unmatched: 15. CDR3 protein: CAIRTWDRDNSSSGNTIYF. The CDR3 DNA reads TGTGCCATCAGGACATGGGACAGGGACAACTCTTCCTCTGGAAACACCATATATTTT.

This clone was observed a few times. This chain joins TRBV6-5 and TRBJ1-3; TRBD1 agrees at 7 bases. The ends lost 6 bases at V and 8 bases at J; junction bases unmatched: 10. Germline CDR1 is MNHEY and CDR2 is SVGAGI. The CDR3 sequence is 14 residues long. This CDR3 is CASRRDRVGDTIYF. The CDR3, as DNA: TGTGCCAGCAGGCGAGACAGGGTGGGGGACACCATATATTTT.

This clone was counted a single time. V usage is TRBV15 and J usage is TRBJ2-7; D unclear. The CDR3 loop spans 14 amino acids. CDR1 is LNHNV and CDR2 is YYDKDF in the germline V gene (reference sequence). Trimming left V 3 bases short and J 0 bases short, with 9 bases between. The CDR3 coding sequence is TGTGCCACCAGCAGGCCTAGTGACTCCTACGAGCAGTACGTC. Its translation is CATSRPSDSYEQYV.

V and J are TRBV5-4 and TRBJ2-1, with D possibly TRBD1 on 5 matching bases. The CDR3 runs to 14 residues. In germline, CDR1 is SGHNT, CDR2 YYREEE (reference sequence). V was clipped by 2 bases and J by 2 bases, with 8 bases between them. The CDR3, as DNA: TGTGCCAGCAGCTTTGACAGTACCTACAATGAGCAGTTCTTC. Translation gives CASSFDSTYNEQFF. The whole variable domain, filled in from reference TRBV5-4 and TRBJ2-1, reads ETGVTQSPTHLIKTRGQQVTLRCSSQSGHNTVSWYQQALGQGPQFIFQYYREEENGRGNFPPRFSGLQFPNYSSELNVNALELDDSALYLCASSFDSTYNEQFFGPGTRLTVL.

V is TRBV30 and J is TRBJ2-2, with D maybe TRBD1 (5 bases). V was pared by 0 bases and J by 6 bases, with 8 bases between. The CDR3 sequence is 13 residues long. Germline CDR1 is GTSNPN and CDR2 is SVGIG (reference sequence). The CDR3 protein is CAWSVQGAGELFF. The CDR3 nucleotides are TGTGCCTGGAGTGTTCAGGGTGCCGGGGAGCTGTTTTTT.

The CDR3 region has the DNA TGTGCCAGCACCAAGACAGGGGGGGGAGTCACTGAAGCTTTCTTT. It translates to CASTKTGGGVTEAFF. The chain carries TRBV7-9 and TRBJ1-1; 9 nucleotides match TRBD1. Germline-derived CDR1 and CDR2 are SEHNR and FQNEAQ (reference sequence). Trimming took 7 bases from V and 4 from J; bases not matched to a gene: 10. The CDR3 runs to 15 residues.

This chain connects TRBV4-3 to TRBJ1-2, with a possible D match to TRBD1 (5 bases). The CDR3 spans 16 residues. Germline lookup yields CDR1 LGHNA and CDR2 YSLEER. The V end lost 0 bases, the J end lost 3 bases, and 14 bases lay between the germline ends. The CDR3 region has the DNA TGCGCCAGCAGCCAAGACAGGGTGGGGTTACACTATGGCTACACCTTC. Amino acids: CASSQDRVGLHYGYTF.

V usage is TRBV18 and J usage is TRBJ2-1; 9 positions agree with TRBD2. The CDR3 has 16 amino acids. In germline, CDR1 is KGHSH, CDR2 LQKENI. V lost 1 base, J lost 0 bases, and 1 base stayed unmatched. The DNA of the CDR3 is TGTGCCAGCTCACCACTAGCGGGAGTCTCCTACAATGAGCAGTTCTTC. Its protein is CASSPLAGVSYNEQFF.

Note on this clone: Mismatch with germline at one junction end may stem from a read error. V is TRBV5-6 and J is TRBJ2-6; 9 positions match TRBD1. Germline assignment: CDR1 SGHDT and CDR2 YYEEEE. The CDR3 loop spans 14 amino acids. The chain's CDR3 is CASSWRTGDNVLTF. CDR3 nucleotides: TGTGCCAGCAGCTGGAGGACAGGGGACAACGTCCTGACTTTC. The whole variable domain, remainder taken from reference TRBV5-6 and TRBJ2-6, is DAGVTQSPTHLIKTRGQQVTLRCSPKSGHDTVSWYQQALGQGPQFIFQYYEEEERQRGNFPDRFSGHQFPNYSSELNVNALLLGDSALYLCASSWRTGDNVLTFGAGSRLTVL.

The chain carries TRBV5-1 and TRBJ2-7; 7 nucleotides align to TRBD2. The V segment lost 4 bases and the J segment 3 bases; nucleotides outside the gene matches: 13. Germline loops: CDR1 SGHRS, CDR2 YFSETQ. This CDR3 is built from 16 residues. The CDR3 loop reads CASSPDGGVAGYEQYF. The CDR3 DNA reads TGCGCCAGCAGCCCCGATGGGGGAGTAGCGGGCTACGAGCAGTACTTC.

This chain links TRBV28 with TRBJ1-2, with TRBD1 matching 10 bases. CDR1 MDHEN and CDR2 SYDVKM come from the germline V gene. This CDR3 is 15 amino acids long. Trimming removed 3 bases from V and 6 bases from J; junction bases left unmatched: 7. The CDR3 spells CASSFPDRGRDGYTF. CDR3 nucleotides: TGTGCCAGCAGTTTTCCAGACAGGGGGCGGGATGGCTACACCTTC.

The sample holds a few counts of this clone. This rearrangement joins TRBV4-1 to TRBJ2-5, with 7 positions matching TRBD1. J was trimmed by 4 bases and V by 1 base; bases with no gene match: 9. This CDR3 is 16 amino acids long. The V gene's germline CDR1 is MGHRA and CDR2 YSYEKL. CDR3 coding DNA: TGCGCCAGCAGCCAAGGCACGACAGGGATGGGAGAGACCCAGTACTTC. This codes for CASSQGTTGMGETQYF.

V is TRBV18 and J is TRBJ1-2; TRBD1 aligns across 7 bases. Germline trimming cut 3 bases from V and 5 bases from J; bases unmatched to any gene: 9. Germline V gives CDR1 KGHSH, CDR2 LQKENI. This CDR3 is built from 15 residues. Written as DNA, the CDR3 is TGTGCCAGCTCACCGGTTACCGGGACAGCGTATGGCTACACCTTC. This codes for CASSPVTGTAYGYTF.

This clone was picked up a small number of times. The chain uses TRBV19 and TRBJ2-7; 7 positions match TRBD2. J gave up 7 bases and V 10 bases, and 13 bases lay outside the gene matches. The CDR3 extends over 13 amino acids. Germline loops: CDR1 LNHDA, CDR2 SQIVND (reference sequence). The CDR3 coding sequence is TGTGCCACCGGTCAGGCCCCCGGGGGGGAGCAGTACTTC. Translating it yields CATGQAPGGEQYF.